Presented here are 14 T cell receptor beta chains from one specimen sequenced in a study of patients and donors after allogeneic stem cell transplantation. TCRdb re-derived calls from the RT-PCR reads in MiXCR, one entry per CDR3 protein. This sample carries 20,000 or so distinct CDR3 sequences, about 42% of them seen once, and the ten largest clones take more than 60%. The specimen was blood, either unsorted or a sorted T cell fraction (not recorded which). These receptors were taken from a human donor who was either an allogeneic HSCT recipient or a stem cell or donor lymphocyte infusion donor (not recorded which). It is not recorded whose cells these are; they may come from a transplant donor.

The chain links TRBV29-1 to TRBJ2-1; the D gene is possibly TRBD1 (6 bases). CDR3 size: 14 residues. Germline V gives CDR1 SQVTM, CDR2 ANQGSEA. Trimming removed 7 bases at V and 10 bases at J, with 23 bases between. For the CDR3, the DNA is TGCAGCGCAGAGGGTGGGGGCGGACCGAGGGAGCAGTTCTTC. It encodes CSAEGGGGPREQFF.

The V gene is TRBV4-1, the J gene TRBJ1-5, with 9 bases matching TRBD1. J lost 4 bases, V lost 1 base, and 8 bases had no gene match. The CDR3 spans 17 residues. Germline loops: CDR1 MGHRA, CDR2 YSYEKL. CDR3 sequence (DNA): TGCGCCAGCAGCCAAGCGTATGGGACAGGGCTTAATCAGCCCCAGCATTTT. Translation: CASSQAYGTGLNQPQHF.

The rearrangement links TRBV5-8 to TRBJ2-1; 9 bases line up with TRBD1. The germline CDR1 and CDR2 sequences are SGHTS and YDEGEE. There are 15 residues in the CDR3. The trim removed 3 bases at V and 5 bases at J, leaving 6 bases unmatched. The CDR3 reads CASSSGTGRNNEQFF. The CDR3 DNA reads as TGTGCCAGCAGCTCCGGGACAGGGCGTAACAATGAGCAGTTCTTC.

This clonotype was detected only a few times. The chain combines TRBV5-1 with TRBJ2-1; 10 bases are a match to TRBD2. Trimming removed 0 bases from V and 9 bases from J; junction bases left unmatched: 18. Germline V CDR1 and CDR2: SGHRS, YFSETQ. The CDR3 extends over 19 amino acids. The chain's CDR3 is CASSLAPRHSGGIGTEQFF. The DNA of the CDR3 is TGCGCCAGCAGCTTGGCCCCTCGGCATAGCGGGGGGATAGGAACTGAGCAGTTCTTC.

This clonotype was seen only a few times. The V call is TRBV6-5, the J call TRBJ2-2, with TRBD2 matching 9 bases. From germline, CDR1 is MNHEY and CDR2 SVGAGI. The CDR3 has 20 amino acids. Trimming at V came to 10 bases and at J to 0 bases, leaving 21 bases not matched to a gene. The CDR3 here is CATTNVAGGPLFANTGELFF. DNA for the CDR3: TGTGCCACCACAAACGTTGCGGGAGGGCCGCTGTTCGCGAACACCGGGGAGCTGTTTTTT.

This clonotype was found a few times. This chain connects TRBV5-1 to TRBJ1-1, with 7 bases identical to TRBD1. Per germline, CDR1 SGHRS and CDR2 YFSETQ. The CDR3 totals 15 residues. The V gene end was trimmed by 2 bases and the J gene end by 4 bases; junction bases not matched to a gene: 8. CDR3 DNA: TGCGCCAGCAGCTTCGGGGACAGAGGGATCACTGAAGCTTTCTTT. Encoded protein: CASSFGDRGITEAFF.

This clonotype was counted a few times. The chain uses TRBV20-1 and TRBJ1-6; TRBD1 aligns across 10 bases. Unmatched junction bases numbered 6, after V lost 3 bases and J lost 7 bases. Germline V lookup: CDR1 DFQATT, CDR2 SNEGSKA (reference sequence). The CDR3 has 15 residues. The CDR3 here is CSARLPGQGNSPLHF. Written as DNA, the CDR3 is TGCAGTGCTAGGCTTCCGGGACAGGGGAATTCACCCCTCCACTTT.

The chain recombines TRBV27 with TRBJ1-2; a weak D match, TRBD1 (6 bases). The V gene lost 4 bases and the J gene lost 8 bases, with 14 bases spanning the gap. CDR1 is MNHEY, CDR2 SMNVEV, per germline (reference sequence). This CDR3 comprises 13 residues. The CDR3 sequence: CASSSIGGRGYTF. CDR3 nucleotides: TGTGCCAGCAGTTCCATAGGGGGGCGAGGCTACACCTTC.

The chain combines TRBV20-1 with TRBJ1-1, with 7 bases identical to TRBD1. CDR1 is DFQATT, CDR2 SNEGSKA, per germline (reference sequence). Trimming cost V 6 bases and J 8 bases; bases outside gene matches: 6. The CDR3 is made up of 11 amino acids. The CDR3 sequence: CSAYTGVEAFF. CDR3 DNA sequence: TGCAGTGCGTACACAGGGGTCGAAGCTTTCTTT.

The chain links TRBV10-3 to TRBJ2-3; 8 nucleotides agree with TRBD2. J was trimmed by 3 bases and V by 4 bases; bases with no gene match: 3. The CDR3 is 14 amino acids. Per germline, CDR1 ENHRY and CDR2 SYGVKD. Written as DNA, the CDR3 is TGTGCCATCAGTGGGGCTAGCGGGACAGATACGCAGTATTTT. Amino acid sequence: CAISGASGTDTQYF.

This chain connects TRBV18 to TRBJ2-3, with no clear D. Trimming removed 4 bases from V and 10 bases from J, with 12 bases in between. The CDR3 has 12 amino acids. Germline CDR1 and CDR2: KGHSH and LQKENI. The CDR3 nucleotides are TGTGCCAGCTCACTAGATGAGGTTGCGCAGTATTTT. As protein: CASSLDEVAQYF.

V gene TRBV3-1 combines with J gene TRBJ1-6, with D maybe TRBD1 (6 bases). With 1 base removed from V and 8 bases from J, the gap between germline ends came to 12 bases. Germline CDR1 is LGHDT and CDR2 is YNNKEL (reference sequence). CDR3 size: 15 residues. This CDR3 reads CASSQGEGGHSPLHF. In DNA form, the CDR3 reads TGTGCCAGCAGCCAAGGGGAGGGGGGCCATTCACCCCTCCACTTT.

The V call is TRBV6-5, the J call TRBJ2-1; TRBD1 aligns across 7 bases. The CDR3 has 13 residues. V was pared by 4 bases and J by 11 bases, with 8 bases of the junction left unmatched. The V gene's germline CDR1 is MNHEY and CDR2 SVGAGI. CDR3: CASSWTRQGQQFF. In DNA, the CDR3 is TGTGCCAGCAGTTGGACAAGACAGGGTCAGCAGTTCTTC.

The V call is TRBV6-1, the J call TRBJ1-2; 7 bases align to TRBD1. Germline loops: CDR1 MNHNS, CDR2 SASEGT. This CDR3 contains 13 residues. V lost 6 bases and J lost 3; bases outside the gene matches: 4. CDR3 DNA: TGTGCCAGCAGCCGGGACAGCCACTATGGCTACACCTTC. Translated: CASSRDSHYGYTF.